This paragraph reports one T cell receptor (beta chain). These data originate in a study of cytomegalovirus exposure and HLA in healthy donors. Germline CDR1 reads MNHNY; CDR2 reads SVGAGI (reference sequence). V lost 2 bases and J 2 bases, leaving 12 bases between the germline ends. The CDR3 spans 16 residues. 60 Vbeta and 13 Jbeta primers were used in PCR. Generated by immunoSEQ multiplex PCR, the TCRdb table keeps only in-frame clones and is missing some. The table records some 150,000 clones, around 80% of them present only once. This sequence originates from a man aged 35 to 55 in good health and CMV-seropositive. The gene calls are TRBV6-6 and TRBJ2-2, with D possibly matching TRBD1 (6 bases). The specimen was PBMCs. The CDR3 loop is CASSYPGTRNTGELFF. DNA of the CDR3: TGTGCCAGCAGTTACCCAGGGACAAGAAACACCGGGGAGCTGTTTTTT.